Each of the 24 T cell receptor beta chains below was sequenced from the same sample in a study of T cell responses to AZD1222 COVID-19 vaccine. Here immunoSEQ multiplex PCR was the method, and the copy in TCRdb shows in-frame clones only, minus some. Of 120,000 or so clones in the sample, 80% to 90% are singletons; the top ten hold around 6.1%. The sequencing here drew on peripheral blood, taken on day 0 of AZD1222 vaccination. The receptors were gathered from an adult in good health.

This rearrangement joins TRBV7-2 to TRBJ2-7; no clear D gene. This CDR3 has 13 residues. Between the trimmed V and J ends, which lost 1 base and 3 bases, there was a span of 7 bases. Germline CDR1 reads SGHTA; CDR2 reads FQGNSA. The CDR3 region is CASSLGIVYEQYF. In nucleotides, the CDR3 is TGTGCCAGCAGCTTAGGGATTGTCTACGAGCAGTACTTC. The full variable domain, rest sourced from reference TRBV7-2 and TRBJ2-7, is GAGVSQSPSNKVTEKGKDVELRCDPISGHTALYWYRQSLGQGLEFLIYFQGNSAPDKSGLPSDRFSAERTGGSVSTLTIQRTQQEDSAVYLCASSLGIVYEQYFGPGTRLTVT.

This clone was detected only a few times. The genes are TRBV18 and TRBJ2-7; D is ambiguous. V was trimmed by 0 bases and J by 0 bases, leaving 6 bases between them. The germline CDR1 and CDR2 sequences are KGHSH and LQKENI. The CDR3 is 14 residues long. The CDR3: CASSPPYDSYEQYF. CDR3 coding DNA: TGTGCCAGCTCACCACCCTACGACTCCTACGAGCAGTACTTC.

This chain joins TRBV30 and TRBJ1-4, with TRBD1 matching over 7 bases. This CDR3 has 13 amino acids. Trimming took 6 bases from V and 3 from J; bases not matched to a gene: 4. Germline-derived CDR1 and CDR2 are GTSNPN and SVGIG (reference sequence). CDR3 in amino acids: CACRGVPNEKLFF. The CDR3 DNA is TGTGCCTGCAGGGGGGTCCCTAATGAAAAACTGTTTTTT.

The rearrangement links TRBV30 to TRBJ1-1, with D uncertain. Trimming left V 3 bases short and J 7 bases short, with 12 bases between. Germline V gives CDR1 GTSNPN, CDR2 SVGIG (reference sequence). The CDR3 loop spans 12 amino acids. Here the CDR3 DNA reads TGTGCCTGGAGCCTTGGACGCCTTGAAGCTTTCTTT. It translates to CAWSLGRLEAFF.

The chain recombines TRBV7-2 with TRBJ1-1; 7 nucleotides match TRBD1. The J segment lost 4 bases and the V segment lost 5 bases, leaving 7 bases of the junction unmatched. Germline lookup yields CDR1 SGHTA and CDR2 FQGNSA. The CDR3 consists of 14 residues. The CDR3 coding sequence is TGTGCCAGCAGCAGGGACAGATATGCCACTGAAGCTTTCTTT. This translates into CASSRDRYATEAFF.

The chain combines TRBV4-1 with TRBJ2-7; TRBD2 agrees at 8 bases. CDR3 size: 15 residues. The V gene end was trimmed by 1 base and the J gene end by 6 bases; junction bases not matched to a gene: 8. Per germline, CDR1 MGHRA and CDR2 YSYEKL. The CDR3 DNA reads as TGCGCCAGCAGCCAAGGGACTAGCTTCGGCGGCGAGCAGTACTTC. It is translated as CASSQGTSFGGEQYF.

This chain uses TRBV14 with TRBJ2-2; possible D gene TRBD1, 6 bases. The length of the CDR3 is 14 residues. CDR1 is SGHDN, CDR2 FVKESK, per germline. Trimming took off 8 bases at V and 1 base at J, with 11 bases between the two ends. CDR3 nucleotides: TGTGCCAGCTCCCGGACAGTGAACACCGGGGAGCTGTTTTTT. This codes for CASSRTVNTGELFF.

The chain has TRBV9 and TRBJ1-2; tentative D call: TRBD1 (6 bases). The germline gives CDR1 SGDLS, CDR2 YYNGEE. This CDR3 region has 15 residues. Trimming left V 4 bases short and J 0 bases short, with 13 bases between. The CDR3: CASSTTGLANYGYTF. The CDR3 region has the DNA TGTGCCAGCAGCACGACAGGACTTGCTAACTATGGCTACACCTTC.

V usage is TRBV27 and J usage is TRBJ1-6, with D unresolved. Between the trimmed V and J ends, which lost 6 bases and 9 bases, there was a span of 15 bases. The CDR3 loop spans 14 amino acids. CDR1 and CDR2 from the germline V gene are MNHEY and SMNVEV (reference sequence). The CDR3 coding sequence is TGTGCCAGCAGCACGGGCCGCATCTTTTCACCCCTCCACTTT. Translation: CASSTGRIFSPLHF.

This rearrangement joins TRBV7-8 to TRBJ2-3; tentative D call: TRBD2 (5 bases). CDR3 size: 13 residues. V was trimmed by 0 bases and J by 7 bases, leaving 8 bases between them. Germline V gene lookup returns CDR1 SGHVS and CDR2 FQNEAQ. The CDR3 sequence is CASSLARENTQYF. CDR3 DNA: TGTGCCAGCAGCTTAGCGAGGGAAAATACGCAGTATTTT.

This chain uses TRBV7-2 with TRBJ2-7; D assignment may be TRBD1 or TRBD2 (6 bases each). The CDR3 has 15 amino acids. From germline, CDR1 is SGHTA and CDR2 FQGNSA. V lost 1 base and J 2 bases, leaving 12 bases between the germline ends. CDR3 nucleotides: TGTGCCAGCAGCTTAGACCCGGGGGCCACCTACGAGCAGTACTTC. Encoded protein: CASSLDPGATYEQYF.

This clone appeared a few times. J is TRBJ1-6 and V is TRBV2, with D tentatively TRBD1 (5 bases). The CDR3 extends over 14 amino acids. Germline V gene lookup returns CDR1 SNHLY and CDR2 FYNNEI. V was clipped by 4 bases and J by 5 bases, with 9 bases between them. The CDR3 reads CASSAEGDNSPLHF. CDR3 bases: TGTGCCAGCAGTGCGGAAGGGGATAATTCACCCCTCCACTTT.

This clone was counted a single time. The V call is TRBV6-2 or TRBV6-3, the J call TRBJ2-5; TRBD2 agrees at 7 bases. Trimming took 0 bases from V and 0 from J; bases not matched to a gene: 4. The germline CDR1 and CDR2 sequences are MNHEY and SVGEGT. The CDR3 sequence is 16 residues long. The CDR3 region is CASSYSGGGNQETQYF. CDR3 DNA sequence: TGTGCCAGCAGTTACTCAGGCGGGGGAAACCAAGAGACCCAGTACTTC.

The CDR3 region has the DNA TGTGCCACTCCGGGACAGGGACATCAGCCCCAGCATTTT. Translated: CATPGQGHQPQHF. V is TRBV24-1 and J is TRBJ1-5, with TRBD1 matching over 9 bases. The junction had 5 bases not matched to a gene; V was cut back by 10 bases and J by 5 bases. Germline-derived CDR1 and CDR2 are KGHDR and SFDVKD. This CDR3 has 13 residues.

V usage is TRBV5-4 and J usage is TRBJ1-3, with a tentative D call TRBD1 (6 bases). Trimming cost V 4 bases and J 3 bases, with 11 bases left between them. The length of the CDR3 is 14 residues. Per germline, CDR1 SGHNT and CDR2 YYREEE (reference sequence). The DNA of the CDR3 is TGTGCCAGCAGCGTACAGGGTATTGGAAACACCATATATTTT. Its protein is CASSVQGIGNTIYF.

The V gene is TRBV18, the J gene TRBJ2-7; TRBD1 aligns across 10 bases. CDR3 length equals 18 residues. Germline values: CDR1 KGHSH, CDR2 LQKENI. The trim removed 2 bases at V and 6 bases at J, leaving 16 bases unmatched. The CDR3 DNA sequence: TGTGCCAGCTCACCAGTCTTTCGCCGGGACAGGGGAATGGGCGAGCAGTACTTC. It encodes CASSPVFRRDRGMGEQYF.

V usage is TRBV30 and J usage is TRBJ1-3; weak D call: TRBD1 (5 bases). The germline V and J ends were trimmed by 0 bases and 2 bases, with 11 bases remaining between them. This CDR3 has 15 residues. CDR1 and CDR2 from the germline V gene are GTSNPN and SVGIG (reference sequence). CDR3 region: CAWSVGGVAGNTIYF. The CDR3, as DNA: TGTGCCTGGAGTGTTGGGGGTGTCGCTGGAAACACCATATATTTT.

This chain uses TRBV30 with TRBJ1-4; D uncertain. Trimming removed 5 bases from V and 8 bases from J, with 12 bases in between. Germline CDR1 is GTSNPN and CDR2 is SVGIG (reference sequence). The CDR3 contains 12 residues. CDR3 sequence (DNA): TGTGCCTGGGAAAGCGGGAGAGAAAAACTGTTTTTT. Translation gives CAWESGREKLFF.

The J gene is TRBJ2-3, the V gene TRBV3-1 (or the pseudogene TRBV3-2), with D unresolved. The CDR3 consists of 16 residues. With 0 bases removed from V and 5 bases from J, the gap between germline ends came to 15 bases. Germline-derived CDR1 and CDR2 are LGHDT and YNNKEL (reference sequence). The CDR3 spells CASSQERSLQVDTQYF. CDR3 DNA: TGTGCCAGCAGCCAAGAAAGATCGCTCCAAGTAGATACGCAGTATTTT.

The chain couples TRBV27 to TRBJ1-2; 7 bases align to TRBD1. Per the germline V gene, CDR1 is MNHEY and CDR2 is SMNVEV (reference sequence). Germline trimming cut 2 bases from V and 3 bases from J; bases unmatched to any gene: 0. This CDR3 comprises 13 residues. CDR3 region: CASSLDRDYGYTF. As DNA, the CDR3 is TGTGCCAGCAGTTTAGACAGGGACTATGGCTACACCTTC.

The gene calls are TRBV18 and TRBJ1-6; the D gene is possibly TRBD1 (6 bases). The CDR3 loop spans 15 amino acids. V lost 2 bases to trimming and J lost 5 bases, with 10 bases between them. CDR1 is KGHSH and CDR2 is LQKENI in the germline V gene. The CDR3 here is CASSPMTGNNSPLHF. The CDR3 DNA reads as TGTGCCAGCTCACCAATGACAGGCAATAATTCACCCCTCCACTTT.

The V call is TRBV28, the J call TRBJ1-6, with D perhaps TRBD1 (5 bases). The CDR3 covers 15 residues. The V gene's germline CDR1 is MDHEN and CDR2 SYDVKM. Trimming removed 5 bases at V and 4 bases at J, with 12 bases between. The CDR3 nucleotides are TGTGCCAGCAGTGCCCAGGGTGGGTATAATTCACCCCTCCACTTT. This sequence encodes CASSAQGGYNSPLHF.

CDR3 nucleotide sequence: TGTGCCAGCAGCTTCCAGGGGGAAGGAAACACCATATATTTT. This encodes CASSFQGEGNTIYF. The chain carries TRBV5-4 and TRBJ1-3, with 7 bases identical to TRBD1. CDR3 length: 14 amino acids. After removal of 2 bases from V and 4 bases from J, the junction contained 3 bases not matched to a gene. Germline V lookup: CDR1 SGHNT, CDR2 YYREEE (reference sequence).

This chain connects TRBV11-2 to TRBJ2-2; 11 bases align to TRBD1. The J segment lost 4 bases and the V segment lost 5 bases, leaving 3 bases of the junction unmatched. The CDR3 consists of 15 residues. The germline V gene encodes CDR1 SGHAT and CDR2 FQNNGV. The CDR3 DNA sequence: TGTGCCAGCAGCCTGGGACAGGGGGTCACCGGGGAGCTGTTTTTT. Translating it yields CASSLGQGVTGELFF.